This T cell receptor beta chain was recovered during a study of spatial heterogeneity in lung cancer. The study's findings and limits: Tumoral mutation counts were tracked by counts of expanded intratumoral alpha and beta TCRs.

This clonotype occurred many times. Its specificity is unknown. This CDR3 has 15 residues. CDR1 and CDR2 from the germline V gene are SGHRS and YFSETQ. Trimming stripped 2 bases from V and 4 bases from J, with 10 bases between. Every TCR cDNA molecule bore a unique molecular identifier. TCRdb called the 5' RACE reads again in MiXCR, with one record for every CDR3 protein. The data show some 9,000 distinct CDR3 sequences, with about 13% seen just once and 13% to 15% held by the top ten. Documented time point: sample taken at primary tumor resection. The donor population consisted of some 72 patients with untreated, early-stage non-small cell lung cancer. Unsorted whole RNA from tumor, nontumor lung or frozen PBMC underwent sequencing.

The source material was lung tumor tissue, sampled at surgery. The clonotype originates from a male donor with early-stage non-small cell lung cancer. This sequence joins TRBV5-1 and TRBJ2-6; no firm D call. The CDR3 here is CASSFPGTGANVLTF. The CDR3 DNA follows: TGCGCCAGCAGCTTCCCAGGCACCGGGGCCAACGTCCTGACTTTC. Supplemented by reference TRBV5-1 and TRBJ2-6, the full variable domain reads KAGVTQTPRYLIKTRGQQVTLSCSPISGHRSVSWYQQTPGQGLQFLFEYFSETQRNKGNFPGRFSGRQFSNSRSEMNVSTLELGDSALYLCASSFPGTGANVLTFGAGSRLTVL.